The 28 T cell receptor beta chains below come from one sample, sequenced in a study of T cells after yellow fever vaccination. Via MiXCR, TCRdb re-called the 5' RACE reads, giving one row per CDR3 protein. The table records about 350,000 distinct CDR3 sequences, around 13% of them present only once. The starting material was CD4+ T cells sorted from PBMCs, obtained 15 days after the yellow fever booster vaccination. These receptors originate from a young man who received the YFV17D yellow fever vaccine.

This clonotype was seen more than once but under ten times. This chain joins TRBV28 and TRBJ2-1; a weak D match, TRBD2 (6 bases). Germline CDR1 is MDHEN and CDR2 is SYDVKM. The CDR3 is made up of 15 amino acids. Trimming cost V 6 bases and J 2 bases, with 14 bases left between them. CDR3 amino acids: CASRAGSRAYNEQFF. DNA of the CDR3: TGTGCCAGCAGGGCGGGGTCGCGCGCCTACAATGAGCAGTTCTTC.

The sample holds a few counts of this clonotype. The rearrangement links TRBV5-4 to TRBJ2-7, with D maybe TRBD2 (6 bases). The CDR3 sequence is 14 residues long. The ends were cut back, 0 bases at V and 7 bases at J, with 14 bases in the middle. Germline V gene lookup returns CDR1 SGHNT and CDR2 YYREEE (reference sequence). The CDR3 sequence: CASSLDAGPKEQYF. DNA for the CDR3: TGTGCCAGCAGCTTGGATGCGGGGCCGAAGGAGCAGTACTTC.

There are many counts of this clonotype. The CDR3 DNA is TGTGCCAGCAGCTTAGGAGCCGAGCAGTACTTC. Protein: CASSLGAEQYF. The V call is TRBV7-2, the J call TRBJ2-7; D is uncertain. Germline-derived CDR1 and CDR2 are SGHTA and FQGNSA. CDR3 length: 11 amino acids. The ends were cut back, 1 base at V and 6 bases at J, with 4 bases in the middle.

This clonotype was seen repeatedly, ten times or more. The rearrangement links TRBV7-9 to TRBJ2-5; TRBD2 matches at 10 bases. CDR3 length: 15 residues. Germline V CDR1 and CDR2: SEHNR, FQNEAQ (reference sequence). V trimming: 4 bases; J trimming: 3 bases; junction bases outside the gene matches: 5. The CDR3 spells CASSSWTSGEETQYF. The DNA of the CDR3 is TGTGCCAGCAGCTCCTGGACTAGCGGAGAAGAGACCCAGTACTTC.

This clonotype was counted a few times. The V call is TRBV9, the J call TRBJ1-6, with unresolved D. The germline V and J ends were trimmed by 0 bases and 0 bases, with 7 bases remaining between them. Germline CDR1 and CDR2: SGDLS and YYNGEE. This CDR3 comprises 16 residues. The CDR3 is CASSVDASSYNSPLHF. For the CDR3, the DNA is TGTGCCAGCAGCGTAGATGCGAGCTCCTATAATTCACCCCTCCACTTT.

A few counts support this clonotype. CDR3 protein: CASSPQGSRGYTF. The CDR3 DNA sequence: TGTGCCAGCAGCCCACAGGGGTCGCGCGGCTACACCTTC. This chain connects TRBV12-3 or TRBV12-4 to TRBJ1-2; TRBD1 matches at 7 bases. The V and J ends lost 6 bases and 8 bases, in that order; junction bases with no gene match: 9. This CDR3 contains 13 residues.

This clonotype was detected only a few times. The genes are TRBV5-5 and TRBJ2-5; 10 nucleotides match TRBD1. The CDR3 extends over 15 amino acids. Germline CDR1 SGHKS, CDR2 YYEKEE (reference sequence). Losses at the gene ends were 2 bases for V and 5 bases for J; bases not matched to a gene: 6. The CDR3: CASSFAPGQGETQYF. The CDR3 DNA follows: TGTGCCAGCAGCTTCGCGCCGGGACAGGGGGAGACCCAGTACTTC.

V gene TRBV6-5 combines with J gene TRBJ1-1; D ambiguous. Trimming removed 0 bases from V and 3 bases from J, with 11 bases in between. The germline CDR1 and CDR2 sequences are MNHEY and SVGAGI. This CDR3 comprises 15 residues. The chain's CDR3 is CASSYSRWEDTEAFF. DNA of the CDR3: TGTGCCAGCAGTTACTCGAGGTGGGAGGACACTGAAGCTTTCTTT.

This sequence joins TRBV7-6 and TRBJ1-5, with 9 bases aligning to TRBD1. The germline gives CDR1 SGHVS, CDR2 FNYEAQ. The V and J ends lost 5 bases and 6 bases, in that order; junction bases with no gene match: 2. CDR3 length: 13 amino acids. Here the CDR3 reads CASSRDRAQPQHF. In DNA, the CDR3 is TGTGCCAGCAGCCGGGACAGGGCTCAGCCCCAGCATTTT.

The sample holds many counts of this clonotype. CDR3 sequence reads: CASSYGAGGDNSPLHF. The CDR3 DNA reads as TGCGCCAGCAGCTACGGTGCGGGCGGAGATAATTCACCCCTCCACTTT. This chain links TRBV4-3 with TRBJ1-6; D call uncertain. The CDR3 totals 16 residues. Trimming stripped 5 bases from V and 5 bases from J, with 16 bases between. CDR1 and CDR2 from the germline V gene are LGHNA and YSLEER.

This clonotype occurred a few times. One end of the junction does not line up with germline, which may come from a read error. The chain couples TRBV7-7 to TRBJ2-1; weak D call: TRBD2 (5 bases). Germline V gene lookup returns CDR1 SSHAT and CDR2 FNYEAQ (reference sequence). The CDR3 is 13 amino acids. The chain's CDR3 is CASSLGLRDEQFF. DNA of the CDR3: TGTGCTAGCAGCTTAGGCCTGAGGGATGAGCAGTTCTTC.

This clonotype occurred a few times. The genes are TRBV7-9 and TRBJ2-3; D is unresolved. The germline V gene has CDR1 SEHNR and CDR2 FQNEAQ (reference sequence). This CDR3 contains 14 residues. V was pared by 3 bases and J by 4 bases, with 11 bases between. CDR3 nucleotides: TGTGCCAGCAGCTTGGGTCTAGATCCAGATACGCAGTATTTT. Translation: CASSLGLDPDTQYF.

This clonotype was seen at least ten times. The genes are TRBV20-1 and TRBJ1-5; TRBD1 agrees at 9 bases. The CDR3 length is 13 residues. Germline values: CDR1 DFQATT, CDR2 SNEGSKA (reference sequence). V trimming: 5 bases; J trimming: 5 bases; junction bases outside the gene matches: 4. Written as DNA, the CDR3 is TGCAGTGCTCGCCGGGACAGGGATCAGCCCCAGCATTTT. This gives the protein CSARRDRDQPQHF.

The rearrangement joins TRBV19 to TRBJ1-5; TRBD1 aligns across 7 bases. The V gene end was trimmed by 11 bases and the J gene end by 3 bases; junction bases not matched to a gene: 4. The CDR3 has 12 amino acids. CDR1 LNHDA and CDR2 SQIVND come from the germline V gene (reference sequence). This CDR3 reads CAGGTANQPQHF. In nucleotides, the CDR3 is TGTGCCGGAGGGACAGCCAATCAGCCCCAGCATTTT. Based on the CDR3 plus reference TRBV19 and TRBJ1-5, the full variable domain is DGGITQSPKYLFRKEGQNVTLSCEQNLNHDAMYWYRQDPGQGLRLIYYSQIVNDFQKGDIAEGYSVSREKKESFPLTVTSAQKNPTAFYLCAGGTANQPQHFGDGTRLSIL.

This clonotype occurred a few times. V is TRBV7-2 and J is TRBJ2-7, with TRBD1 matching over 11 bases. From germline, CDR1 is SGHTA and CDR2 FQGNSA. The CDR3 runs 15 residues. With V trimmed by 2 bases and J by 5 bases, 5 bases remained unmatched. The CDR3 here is CASSLLGQGGDEQYF. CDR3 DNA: TGTGCCAGCAGCTTATTGGGACAGGGGGGCGACGAGCAGTACTTC.

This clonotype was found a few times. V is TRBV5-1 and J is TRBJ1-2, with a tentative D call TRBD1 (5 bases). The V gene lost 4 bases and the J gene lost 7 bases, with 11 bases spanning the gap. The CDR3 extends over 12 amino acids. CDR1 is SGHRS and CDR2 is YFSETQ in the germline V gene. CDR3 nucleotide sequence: TGCGCCAGCAGCACCGGGACGAGTGGCTACACCTTC. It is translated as CASSTGTSGYTF.

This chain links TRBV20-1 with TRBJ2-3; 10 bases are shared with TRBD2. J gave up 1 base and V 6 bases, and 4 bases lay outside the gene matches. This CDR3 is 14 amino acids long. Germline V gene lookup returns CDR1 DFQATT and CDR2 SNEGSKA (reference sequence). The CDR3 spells CSAKRGGRTDTQYF. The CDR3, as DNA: TGCAGTGCCAAGCGGGGGGGCCGCACAGATACGCAGTATTTT.

The DNA for the CDR3 is TGCAGTGCTAGAGACCACGTCAGGGGGAACACTGAAGCTTTCTTT. Its translation is CSARDHVRGNTEAFF. The V call is TRBV20-1, the J call TRBJ1-1; D is perhaps TRBD1 (6 bases). The CDR3 loop spans 15 amino acids. Trimming pared 0 bases from V and 1 base from J, leaving 12 bases between. The germline CDR1 and CDR2 sequences are DFQATT and SNEGSKA (reference sequence).

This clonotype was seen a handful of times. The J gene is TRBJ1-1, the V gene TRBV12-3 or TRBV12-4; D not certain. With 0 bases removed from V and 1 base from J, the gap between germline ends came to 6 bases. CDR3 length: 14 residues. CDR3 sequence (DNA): TGTGCCAGCAGTTTAGCAGGGCGGAACACTGAAGCTTTCTTT. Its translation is CASSLAGRNTEAFF.

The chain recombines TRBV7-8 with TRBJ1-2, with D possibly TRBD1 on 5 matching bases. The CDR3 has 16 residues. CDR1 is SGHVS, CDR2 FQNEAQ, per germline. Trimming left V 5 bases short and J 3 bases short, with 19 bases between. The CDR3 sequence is CASSPVSGTEHYGYTF. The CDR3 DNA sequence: TGTGCCAGCAGCCCCGTCTCAGGGACCGAGCACTATGGCTACACCTTC.

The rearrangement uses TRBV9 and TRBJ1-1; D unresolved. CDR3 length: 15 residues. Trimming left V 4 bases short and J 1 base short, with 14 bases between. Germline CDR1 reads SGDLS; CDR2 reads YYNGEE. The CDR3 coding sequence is TGTGCCAGCAGCCCCTCTGGTAGGGAGAACACTGAAGCTTTCTTT. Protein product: CASSPSGRENTEAFF.

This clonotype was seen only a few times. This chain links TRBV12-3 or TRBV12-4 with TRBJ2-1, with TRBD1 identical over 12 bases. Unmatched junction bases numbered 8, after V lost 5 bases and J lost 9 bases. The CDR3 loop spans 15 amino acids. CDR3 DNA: TGTGCCAGCAGTCGAAGGGACAGGGGGCGATCTGAGCAGTTCTTC. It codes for CASSRRDRGRSEQFF.

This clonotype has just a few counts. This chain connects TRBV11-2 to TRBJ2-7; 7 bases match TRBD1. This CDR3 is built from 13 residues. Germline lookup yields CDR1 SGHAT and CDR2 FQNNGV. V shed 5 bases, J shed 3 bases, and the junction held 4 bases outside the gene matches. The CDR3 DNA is TGTGCCAGCAGCACGGACAGGTTCTACGAGCAGTACGTC. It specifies CASSTDRFYEQYV.

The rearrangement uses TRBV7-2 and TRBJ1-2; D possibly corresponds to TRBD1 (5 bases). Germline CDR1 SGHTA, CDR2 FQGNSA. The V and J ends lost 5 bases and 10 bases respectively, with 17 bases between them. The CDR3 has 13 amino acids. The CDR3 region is CASSRGSGEDYTF. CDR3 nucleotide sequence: TGTGCCAGCAGCCGGGGATCGGGGGAGGACTACACCTTC.

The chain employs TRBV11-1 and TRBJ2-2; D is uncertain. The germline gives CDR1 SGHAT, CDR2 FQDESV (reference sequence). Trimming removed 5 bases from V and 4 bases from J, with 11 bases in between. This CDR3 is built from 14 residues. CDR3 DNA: TGTGCCAGCAGCGCCGGTCCGGTCACCGGGGAGCTGTTTTTT. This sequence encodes CASSAGPVTGELFF.

For the CDR3, the DNA is TGCGCCAGCAGCTTGGAGTCGCTCAGGGGCGGTTATAATGAGCAGTTCTTC. Protein sequence: CASSLESLRGGYNEQFF. V and J are TRBV5-1 and TRBJ2-1; a possible D gene is TRBD1 (6 bases). Germline V gene sequence: CDR1 SGHRS, CDR2 YFSETQ. Trimming took off 0 bases at V and 7 bases at J, with 20 bases between the two ends. The CDR3 is 17 amino acids.

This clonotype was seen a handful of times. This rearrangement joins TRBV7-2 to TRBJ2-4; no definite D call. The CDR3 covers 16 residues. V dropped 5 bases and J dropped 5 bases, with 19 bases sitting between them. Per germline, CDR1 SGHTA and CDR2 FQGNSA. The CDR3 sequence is CASSPAPARLENIQYF. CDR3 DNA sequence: TGTGCCAGCAGCCCAGCCCCCGCCAGGTTGGAAAACATTCAGTACTTC.

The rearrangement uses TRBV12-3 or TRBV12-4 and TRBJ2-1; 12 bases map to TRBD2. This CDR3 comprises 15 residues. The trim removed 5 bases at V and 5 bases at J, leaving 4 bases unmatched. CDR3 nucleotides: TGTGCCAGCAGTGCCAGACTAGCGGGGGACAATGAGCAGTTCTTC. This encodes CASSARLAGDNEQFF.